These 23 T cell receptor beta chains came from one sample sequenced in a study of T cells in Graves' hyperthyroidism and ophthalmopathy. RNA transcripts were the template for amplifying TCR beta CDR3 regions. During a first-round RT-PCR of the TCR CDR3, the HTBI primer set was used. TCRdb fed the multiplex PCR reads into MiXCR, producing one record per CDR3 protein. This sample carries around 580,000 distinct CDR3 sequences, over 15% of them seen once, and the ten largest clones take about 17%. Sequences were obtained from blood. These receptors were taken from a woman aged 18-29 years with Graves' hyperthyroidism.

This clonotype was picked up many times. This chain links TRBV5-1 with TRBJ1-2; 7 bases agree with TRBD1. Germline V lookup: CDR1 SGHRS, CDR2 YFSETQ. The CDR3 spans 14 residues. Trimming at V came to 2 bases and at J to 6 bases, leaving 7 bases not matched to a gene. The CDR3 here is CASSLSGTVNGYTF. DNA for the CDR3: TGCGCCAGCAGCTTATCCGGGACAGTGAATGGCTACACCTTC.

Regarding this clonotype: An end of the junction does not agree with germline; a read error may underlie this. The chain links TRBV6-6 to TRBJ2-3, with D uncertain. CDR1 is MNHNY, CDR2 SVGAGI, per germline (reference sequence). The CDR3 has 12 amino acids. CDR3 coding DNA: TGTGCCAGCGGTTACCGCCCAGATACGCAGTATTTT. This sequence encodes CASGYRPDTQYF.

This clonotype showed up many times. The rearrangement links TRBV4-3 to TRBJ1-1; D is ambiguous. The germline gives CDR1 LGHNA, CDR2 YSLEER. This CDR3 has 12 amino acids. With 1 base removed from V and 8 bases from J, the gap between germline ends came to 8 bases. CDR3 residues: CASSQGAGEAFF. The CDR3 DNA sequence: TGCGCCAGCAGCCAAGGGGCAGGAGAAGCTTTCTTT.

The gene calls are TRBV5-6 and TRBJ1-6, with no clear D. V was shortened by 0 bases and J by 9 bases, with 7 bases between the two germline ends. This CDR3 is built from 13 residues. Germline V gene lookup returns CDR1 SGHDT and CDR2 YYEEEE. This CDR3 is CASSLAAPSPLHF. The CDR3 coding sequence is TGTGCCAGCAGCTTGGCCGCGCCTTCACCCCTCCACTTT. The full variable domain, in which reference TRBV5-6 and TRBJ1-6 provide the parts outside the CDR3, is DAGVTQSPTHLIKTRGQQVTLRCSPKSGHDTVSWYQQALGQGPQFIFQYYEEEERQRGNFPDRFSGHQFPNYSSELNVNALLLGDSALYLCASSLAAPSPLHFGNGTRLTVT.

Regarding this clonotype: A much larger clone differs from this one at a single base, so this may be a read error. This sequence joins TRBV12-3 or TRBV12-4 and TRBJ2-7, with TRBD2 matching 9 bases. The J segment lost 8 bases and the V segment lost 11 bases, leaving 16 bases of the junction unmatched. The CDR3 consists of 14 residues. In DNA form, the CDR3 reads TGTGCCGGTGGAAGAAGCGGGGGGATTTACAAGCAGTACTTC. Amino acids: CAGGRSGGIYKQYF.

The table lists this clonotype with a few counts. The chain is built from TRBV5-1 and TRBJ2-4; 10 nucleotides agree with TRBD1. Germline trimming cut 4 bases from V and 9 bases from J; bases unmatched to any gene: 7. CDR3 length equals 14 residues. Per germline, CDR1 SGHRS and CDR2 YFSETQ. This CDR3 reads CASSPGTGDTIQYF. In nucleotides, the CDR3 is TGCGCCAGCAGCCCAGGGACAGGGGATACCATTCAGTACTTC.

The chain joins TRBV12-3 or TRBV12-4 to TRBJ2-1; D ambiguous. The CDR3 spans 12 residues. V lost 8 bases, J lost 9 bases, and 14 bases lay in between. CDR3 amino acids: CASALHGGEQFF. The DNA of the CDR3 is TGTGCCAGCGCCTTGCATGGCGGTGAGCAGTTCTTC.

DNA of the CDR3: TGCAGTGCTAGTCGGGGGGACCGGGGAAACGAGCAGTACTTC. Amino acids: CSASRGDRGNEQYF. V gene TRBV20-1 combines with J gene TRBJ2-7; 7 nucleotides match TRBD2. With 3 bases clipped from V and 5 bases from J, the junction kept 10 bases outside the gene matches. The CDR3 spans 14 residues. Germline loops: CDR1 DFQATT, CDR2 SNEGSKA (reference sequence).

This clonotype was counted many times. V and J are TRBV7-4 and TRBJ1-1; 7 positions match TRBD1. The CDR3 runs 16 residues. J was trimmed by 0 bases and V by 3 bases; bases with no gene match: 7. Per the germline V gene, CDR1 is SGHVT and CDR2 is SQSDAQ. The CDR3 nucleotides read TGTGCCAGCAGCTTGTCGGGACAGCCGTTGAACACTGAAGCTTTCTTT. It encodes CASSLSGQPLNTEAFF.

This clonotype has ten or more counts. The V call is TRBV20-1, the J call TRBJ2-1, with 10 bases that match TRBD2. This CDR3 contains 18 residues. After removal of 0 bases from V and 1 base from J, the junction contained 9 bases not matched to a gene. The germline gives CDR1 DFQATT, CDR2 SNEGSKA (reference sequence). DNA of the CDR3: TGCAGTGCTAGAGATTCCGAGCGGGAGGGCGGGTCCTACAATGAGCAGTTCTTC. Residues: CSARDSEREGGSYNEQFF.

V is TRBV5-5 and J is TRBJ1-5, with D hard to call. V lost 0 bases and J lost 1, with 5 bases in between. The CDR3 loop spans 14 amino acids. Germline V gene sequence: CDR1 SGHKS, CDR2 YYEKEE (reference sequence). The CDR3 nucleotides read TGTGCCAGCAGCTTGGAATACAGCAATCAGCCCCAGCATTTT. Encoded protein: CASSLEYSNQPQHF. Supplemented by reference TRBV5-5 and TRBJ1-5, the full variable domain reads DAGVTQSPTHLIKTRGQQVTLRCSPISGHKSVSWYQQVLGQGPQFIFQYYEKEERGRGNFPDRFSARQFPNYSSELNVNALLLGDSALYLCASSLEYSNQPQHFGDGTRLSIL.

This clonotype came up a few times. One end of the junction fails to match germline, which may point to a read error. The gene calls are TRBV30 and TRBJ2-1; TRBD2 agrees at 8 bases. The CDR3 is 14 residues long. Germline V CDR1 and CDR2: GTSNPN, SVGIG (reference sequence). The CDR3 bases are TGTGCCTGGATATTAGCGGGATCCTCCAATGAGCAGTTCTTC. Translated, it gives CAWILAGSSNEQFF.

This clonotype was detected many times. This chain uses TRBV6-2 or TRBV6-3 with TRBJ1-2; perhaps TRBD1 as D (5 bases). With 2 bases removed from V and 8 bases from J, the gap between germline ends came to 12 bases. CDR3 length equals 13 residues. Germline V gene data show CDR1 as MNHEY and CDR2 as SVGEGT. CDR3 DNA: TGTGCCAGCAGTTACGCGGGACGACGGGGCTACACCTTC. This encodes CASSYAGRRGYTF.

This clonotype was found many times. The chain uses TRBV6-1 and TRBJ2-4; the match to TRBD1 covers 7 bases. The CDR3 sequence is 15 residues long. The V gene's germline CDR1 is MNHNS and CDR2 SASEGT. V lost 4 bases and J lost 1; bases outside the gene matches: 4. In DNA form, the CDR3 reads TGTGCCAGCAGTGCACAGGGGAAGGCCAAAAACATTCAGTACTTC. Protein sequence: CASSAQGKAKNIQYF.

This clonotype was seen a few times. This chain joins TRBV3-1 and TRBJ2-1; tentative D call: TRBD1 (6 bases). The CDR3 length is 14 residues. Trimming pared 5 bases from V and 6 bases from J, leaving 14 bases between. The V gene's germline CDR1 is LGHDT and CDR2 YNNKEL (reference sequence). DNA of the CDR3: TGTGCCAGCAGCTCACAACAGGGAAGCAATGAGCAGTTCTTC. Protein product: CASSSQQGSNEQFF.

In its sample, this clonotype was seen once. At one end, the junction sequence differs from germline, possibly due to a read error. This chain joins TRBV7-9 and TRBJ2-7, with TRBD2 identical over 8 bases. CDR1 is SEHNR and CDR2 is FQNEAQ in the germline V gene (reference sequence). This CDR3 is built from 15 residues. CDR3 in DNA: TGTGCCAGCAGCTTAGCAAGCGGGGGCTCCTACGAGCCGTACTTC. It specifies CASSLASGGSYEPYF.

DNA of the CDR3: TGTGCCAGCAGTGTTCTGATAGTTGGGTACAATGAGCAGTTCTTC. It yields the protein CASSVLIVGYNEQFF. The genes are TRBV6-1 and TRBJ2-1; D ambiguous. This CDR3 region has 15 residues. The germline V gene has CDR1 MNHNS and CDR2 SASEGT. Trimming cost V 4 bases and J 4 bases, with 14 bases left between them.

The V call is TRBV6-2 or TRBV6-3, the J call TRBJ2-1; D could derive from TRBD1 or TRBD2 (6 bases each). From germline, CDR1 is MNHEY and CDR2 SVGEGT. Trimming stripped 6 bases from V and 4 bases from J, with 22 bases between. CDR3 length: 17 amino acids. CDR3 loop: CASRPGSGAPKYNEQFF. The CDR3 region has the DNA TGTGCCAGCAGACCCGGATCGGGGGCGCCCAAATACAATGAGCAGTTCTTC.

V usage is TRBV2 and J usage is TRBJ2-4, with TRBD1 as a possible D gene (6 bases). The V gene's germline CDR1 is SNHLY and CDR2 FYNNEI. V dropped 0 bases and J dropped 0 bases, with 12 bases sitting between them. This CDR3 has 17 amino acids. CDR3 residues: CASSEAGQILAKNIQYF. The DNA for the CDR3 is TGTGCCAGCAGTGAAGCCGGACAGATACTAGCCAAAAACATTCAGTACTTC.

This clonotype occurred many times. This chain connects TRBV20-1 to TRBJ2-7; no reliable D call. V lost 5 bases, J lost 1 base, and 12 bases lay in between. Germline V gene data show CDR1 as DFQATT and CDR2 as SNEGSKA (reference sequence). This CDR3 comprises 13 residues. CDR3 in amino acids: CSAETRRSYEQYF. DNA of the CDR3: TGCAGTGCTGAAACCCGGCGTTCCTACGAGCAGTACTTC.

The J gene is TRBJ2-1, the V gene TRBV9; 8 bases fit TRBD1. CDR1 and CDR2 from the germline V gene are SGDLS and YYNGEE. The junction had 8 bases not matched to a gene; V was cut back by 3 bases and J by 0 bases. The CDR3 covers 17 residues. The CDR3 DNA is TGTGCCAGCAGCGCCCAAAGGGACAGGCCCTCCTACAATGAGCAGTTCTTC. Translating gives CASSAQRDRPSYNEQFF.

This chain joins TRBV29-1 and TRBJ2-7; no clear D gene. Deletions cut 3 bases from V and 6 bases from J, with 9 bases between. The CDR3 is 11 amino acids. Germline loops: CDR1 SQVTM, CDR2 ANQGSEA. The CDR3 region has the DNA TGCAGCGTTGATAGTGAGCGCGAGCAGTACTTC. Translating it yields CSVDSEREQYF.

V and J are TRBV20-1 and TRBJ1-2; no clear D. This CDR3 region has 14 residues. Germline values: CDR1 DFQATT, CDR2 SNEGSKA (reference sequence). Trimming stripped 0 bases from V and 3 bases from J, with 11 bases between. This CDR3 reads CSARDLEAYYGYTF. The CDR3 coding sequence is TGCAGTGCTAGAGATCTGGAGGCATACTATGGCTACACCTTC.